This T cell receptor beta chain was obtained from a study of OX40 agonist ivuxolimab in advanced cancers. In the study overall: The patients received ivuxolimab by intravenous route every 2 weeks at 0.01 to 10 mg/kg. Earlier anti-PD-1, anti-PD-L1 or anti-CTLA-4 therapy was permitted; 40% had received some. Three dose-escalation patients had partial responses: one with hepatocellular carcinoma and two with cutaneous melanoma.

CDR1 and CDR2 from the germline V gene are MNHEY and SVGAGI. The CDR3 runs 11 residues. V was cut by 3 bases and J by 5 bases, with 5 bases left in between. The table lists this clone with a few counts. The target antigen is unknown. Assay: immunoSEQ multiplex PCR; the TCRdb copy retains only in-frame clones and omits some. The data show 45,000 to 60,000 clones, around 89% seen once. Study outcomes and limitations: At doses 0.1 to 3.0 mg/kg, CD4+ and CD8+ clones expanded.

The receptor was derived from an adult with an advanced solid tumor such as melanoma, head and neck, liver or kidney cancer. Sequencing was performed on CD4+ or CD8+ T cells sorted from blood, taken in a trial of the OX40 agonist ivuxolimab. This chain uses TRBV6-5 with TRBJ2-7; D uncertain. The CDR3 nucleotides are TGTGCCAGCAGTTATTTAGACGAGCAGTACTTC. Translated: CASSYLDEQYF.